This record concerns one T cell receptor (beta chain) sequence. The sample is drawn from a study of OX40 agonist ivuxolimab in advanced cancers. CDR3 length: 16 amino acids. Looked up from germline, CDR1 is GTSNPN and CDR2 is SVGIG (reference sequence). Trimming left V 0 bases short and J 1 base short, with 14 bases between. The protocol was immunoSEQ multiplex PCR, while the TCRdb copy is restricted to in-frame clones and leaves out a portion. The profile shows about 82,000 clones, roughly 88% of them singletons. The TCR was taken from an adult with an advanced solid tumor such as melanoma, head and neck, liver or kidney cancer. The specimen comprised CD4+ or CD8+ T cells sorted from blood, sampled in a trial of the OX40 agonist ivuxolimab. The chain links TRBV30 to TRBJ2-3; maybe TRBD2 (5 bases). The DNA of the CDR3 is TGTGCCTGGAGTGTACCCGGGGATTTAGGCACAGATACGCAGTATTTT. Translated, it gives CAWSVPGDLGTDTQYF. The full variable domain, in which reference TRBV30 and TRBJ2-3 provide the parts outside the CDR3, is SQTIHQWPATLVQPVGSPLSLECTVEGTSNPNLYWYRQAAGRGLQLLFYSVGIGQISSEVPQNLSASRPQDRQFILSSKKLLLSDSGFYLCAWSVPGDLGTDTQYFGPGTRLTVL.